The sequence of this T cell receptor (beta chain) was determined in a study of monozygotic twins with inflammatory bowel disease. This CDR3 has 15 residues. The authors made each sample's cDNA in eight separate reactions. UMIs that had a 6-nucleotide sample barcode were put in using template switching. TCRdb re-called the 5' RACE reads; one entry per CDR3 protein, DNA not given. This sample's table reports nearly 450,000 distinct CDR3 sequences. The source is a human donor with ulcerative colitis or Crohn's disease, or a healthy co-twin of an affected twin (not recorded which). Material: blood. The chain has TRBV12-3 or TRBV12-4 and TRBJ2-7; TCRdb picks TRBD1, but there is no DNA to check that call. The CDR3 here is CASRVRAGPSYEQYF.